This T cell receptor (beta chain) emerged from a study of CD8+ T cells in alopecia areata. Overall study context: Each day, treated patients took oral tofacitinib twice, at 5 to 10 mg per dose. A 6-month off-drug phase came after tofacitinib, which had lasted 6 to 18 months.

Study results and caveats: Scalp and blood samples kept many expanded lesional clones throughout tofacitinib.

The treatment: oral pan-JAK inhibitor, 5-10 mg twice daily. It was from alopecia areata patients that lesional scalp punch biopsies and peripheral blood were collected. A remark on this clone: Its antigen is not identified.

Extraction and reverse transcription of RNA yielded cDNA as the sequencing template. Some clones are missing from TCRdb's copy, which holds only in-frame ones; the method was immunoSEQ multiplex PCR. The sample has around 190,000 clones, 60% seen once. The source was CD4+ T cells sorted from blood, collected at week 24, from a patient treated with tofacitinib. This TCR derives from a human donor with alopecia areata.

Here the CDR3 DNA reads TGTGCCTGGAGTCCGGGACAGGGGCTGTACTTC. It specifies CAWSPGQGLYF. The rearrangement joins TRBV30 to TRBJ2-5, with TRBD1 matching over 10 bases. With V trimmed by 2 bases and J by 13 bases, 4 bases remained unmatched. This CDR3 spans 11 amino acids. Germline V gives CDR1 GTSNPN, CDR2 SVGIG (reference sequence).